This TCR beta chain was captured by sequencing in a study of blood T cell repertoires in COVID-19. Original analysis: Amplifying reference gene primers gave estimates of nucleated cell counts. Sequenced by immunoSEQ multiplex PCR; TCRdb stores in-frame clones only, minus some. V, J and clone size are those of that table, while D and trimming were read from the DNA. This sample has fewer than 85,000 clones; roughly nine tenths occur once, and the top ten carry around 9%. This CDR3 comprises 17 residues. The V gene's germline CDR1 is SGHAT and CDR2 FQNNGV. Trimming removed 5 bases at V and 3 bases at J, with 21 bases between.

This chain connects TRBV11-2 to TRBJ2-3, with a tentative D call TRBD2 (6 bases). Sequences were obtained from peripheral blood. The receptor was isolated from a human donor in a cohort sampled during active COVID-19. The CDR3 spells CASSRGFASVGTDTQYF. The DNA of the CDR3 is TGTGCCAGCAGCCGGGGGTTCGCTAGCGTGGGAACAGATACGCAGTATTTT.